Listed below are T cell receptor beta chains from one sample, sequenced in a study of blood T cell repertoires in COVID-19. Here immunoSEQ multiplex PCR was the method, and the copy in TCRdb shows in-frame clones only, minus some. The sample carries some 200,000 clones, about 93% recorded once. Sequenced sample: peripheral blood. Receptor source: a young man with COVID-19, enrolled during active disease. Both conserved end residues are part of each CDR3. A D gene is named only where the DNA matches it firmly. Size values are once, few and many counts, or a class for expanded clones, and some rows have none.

cdr3_nt: TGTGCCAGCAGCCTACGACGGGACACTGAAGCTTTCTTT; cdr3_aa: CASSLRRDTEAFF; clone_size: once; j_call: TRBJ1-1; v_call: TRBV12-3/TRBV12-4; d_call: -
cdr3_nt: TGCGCCAGCAGCTCCAGGACAGGTCCAGATACGCAGTATTTT; cdr3_aa: CASSSRTGPDTQYF; clone_size: -; j_call: TRBJ2-3; v_call: TRBV5-1; d_call: TRBD1
cdr3_nt: TGTGCCAGCAGCCCTAAGGACAGGGCCCAGTCGCTGGAGGGCTACACCTTC; cdr3_aa: CASSPKDRAQSLEGYTF; clone_size: -; j_call: TRBJ1-2; v_call: TRBV7-9; d_call: TRBD1
cdr3_nt: TGTGCCAGCAGCCCCGGACAGACAAACTATGGCTACACCTTC; cdr3_aa: CASSPGQTNYGYTF; clone_size: -; j_call: TRBJ1-2; v_call: TRBV5-4; d_call: -
cdr3_nt: TGTGCCAGTAGTATAGGTCCAGGGGGCTATGGCACTGAAGCTTTCTTT; cdr3_aa: CASSIGPGGYGTEAFF; clone_size: -; j_call: TRBJ1-1; v_call: TRBV19; d_call: TRBD1
cdr3_nt: TGCGCCAGCAGGCATCTCCGAGACAGGGGTGTGTTAGAGCAGTACTTC; cdr3_aa: CASRHLRDRGVLEQYF; clone_size: few; j_call: TRBJ2-7; v_call: TRBV23-1; d_call: TRBD1
cdr3_nt: TGCGCCAGCAGCCAAGAGCTCGGGGGGAACACTGAAGCTTTCTTT; cdr3_aa: CASSQELGGNTEAFF; clone_size: once; j_call: TRBJ1-1; v_call: TRBV4-1; d_call: -
cdr3_nt: TGTGCCAGTAGTATTGAGTCCCAGGGGGGTATCTTAAACTATGGCTACACCTTC; cdr3_aa: CASSIESQGGILNYGYTF; clone_size: -; j_call: TRBJ1-2; v_call: TRBV19; d_call: TRBD1
cdr3_nt: TGCGCCAGCAGCACCCCCGGGGGAAGTTGGCGGGGGGGCAATGAGCAGTTCTTC; cdr3_aa: CASSTPGGSWRGGNEQFF; clone_size: -; j_call: TRBJ2-1; v_call: TRBV5-1; d_call: TRBD2
cdr3_nt: TGTGCCTGGACGACAGGATCCACTGGAAACACCATATATTTT; cdr3_aa: CAWTTGSTGNTIYF; clone_size: -; j_call: TRBJ1-3; v_call: TRBV30; d_call: -
cdr3_nt: TGTGCCAGCAGTGAGGGTGGACAGCTCAATGAGCAGTTCTTC; cdr3_aa: CASSEGGQLNEQFF; clone_size: -; j_call: TRBJ2-1; v_call: TRBV6-1; d_call: -
cdr3_nt: TGTGCCAGCAGCACACGGTCGGGACTAAGTAATGAAAAACTGTTTTTT; cdr3_aa: CASSTRSGLSNEKLFF; clone_size: once; j_call: TRBJ1-4; v_call: TRBV7-9; d_call: -
cdr3_nt: TGTGCCAGTAGTATTGCCACAAGCTCCTACGAGCAGTACTTC; cdr3_aa: CASSIATSSYEQYF; clone_size: -; j_call: TRBJ2-7; v_call: TRBV19; d_call: -
cdr3_nt: TGTGCCAGCAGTTTACGGACCGGGACTAGCAGTTTCGGATACGAGCAGTACTTC; cdr3_aa: CASSLRTGTSSFGYEQYF; clone_size: -; j_call: TRBJ2-7; v_call: TRBV27; d_call: TRBD2
cdr3_nt: TGTGCCAGCGGGGGGGCGGGGCCCTCCTACGAGCAGTACTTC; cdr3_aa: CASGGAGPSYEQYF; clone_size: -; j_call: TRBJ2-7; v_call: TRBV6-5; d_call: -
cdr3_nt: TGTGCCAGTAGCATGGGGGGAAGAAACGAAAAACTGTTTTTT; cdr3_aa: CASSMGGRNEKLFF; clone_size: -; j_call: TRBJ1-4; v_call: TRBV19; d_call: -
cdr3_nt: TGTGCCAGCAGTGAAGCGGCTATAGCGTTGTACGAGCAGTACTTC; cdr3_aa: CASSEAAIALYEQYF; clone_size: -; j_call: TRBJ2-7; v_call: TRBV6-1; d_call: -
cdr3_nt: TGTGCCAGCGGAGTCGCGGGGGGGTCTAGCACAGATACGCAGTATTTT; cdr3_aa: CASGVAGGSSTDTQYF; clone_size: -; j_call: TRBJ2-3; v_call: TRBV2; d_call: TRBD2
cdr3_nt: TGTGCCAGTACCCCCTCGGGTTCCGGGGAGCTGTTTTTT; cdr3_aa: CASTPSGSGELFF; clone_size: -; j_call: TRBJ2-2; v_call: TRBV19; d_call: -
cdr3_nt: TGTGCCAGCATGCCCACTAGCGGGGGCAATGAGCAGTTCTTC; cdr3_aa: CASMPTSGGNEQFF; clone_size: -; j_call: TRBJ2-1; v_call: TRBV7-3; d_call: TRBD2
cdr3_nt: TGTGCCAGCAGTGACCCAGGGGTATTGTTGGGCTACACCTTC; cdr3_aa: CASSDPGVLLGYTF; clone_size: -; j_call: TRBJ1-2; v_call: TRBV25-1; d_call: -
cdr3_nt: TGTGCCAGCCGTGCGCAGGACACTGAAGCTTTCTTT; cdr3_aa: CASRAQDTEAFF; clone_size: -; j_call: TRBJ1-1; v_call: TRBV28; d_call: -
cdr3_nt: TGCGCCAGCAGAAGGACAGAAAACACCGGGGAGCTGTTTTTT; cdr3_aa: CASRRTENTGELFF; clone_size: -; j_call: TRBJ2-2; v_call: TRBV10-1; d_call: -
cdr3_nt: TGTGCCTGGAGCCGGGGACAGCTTAATGAAAAACTGTTTTTT; cdr3_aa: CAWSRGQLNEKLFF; clone_size: -; j_call: TRBJ1-4; v_call: TRBV30; d_call: TRBD1
cdr3_nt: TGTGCCAGCAGCCAAGGGGCTCTAGCGGGAAGCCAAGAGACCCAGTACTTC; cdr3_aa: CASSQGALAGSQETQYF; clone_size: -; j_call: TRBJ2-5; v_call: TRBV3-1/TRBV3-2; d_call: TRBD2
cdr3_nt: TGCGCCAGCAGCTTATCCGCCCAGAATGAAAAACTGTTTTTT; cdr3_aa: CASSLSAQNEKLFF; clone_size: -; j_call: TRBJ1-4; v_call: TRBV5-1; d_call: -
cdr3_nt: TGTGCCAGCTCACCAACAACAGGGGGCACCGGGGAGCTGTTTTTT; cdr3_aa: CASSPTTGGTGELFF; clone_size: -; j_call: TRBJ2-2; v_call: TRBV18; d_call: TRBD1
cdr3_nt: TGTGCCAGCAGTGAAGTTTATTCAGGCTATGGCTACACCTTC; cdr3_aa: CASSEVYSGYGYTF; clone_size: -; j_call: TRBJ1-2; v_call: TRBV6-1; d_call: -
cdr3_nt: TGTGCCAGCAGCTTAGTGGGGCGGCCAGAAAAACTGTTTTTT; cdr3_aa: CASSLVGRPEKLFF; clone_size: -; j_call: TRBJ1-4; v_call: TRBV11-2; d_call: -